The T cell receptor beta chain under discussion was sequenced for a study of cytomegalovirus exposure and HLA in healthy donors. Points from the study as a whole: Usually a TCR sequence was rare, but some public TCRs were found in many donors. A later analysis found most CMV-associated TCR beta chains apparently HLA-restricted. There were several of the most significant clusters that appeared linked to common viral pathogens in a later analysis.

The PCR ran on 60 Vbeta and 13 Jbeta primers. TCRdb's table, derived via immunoSEQ multiplex PCR, lists solely in-frame clones and lacks some. The sample includes 130,000 to 150,000 clones, around 80% seen only once; the top ten take under 2.5%. Trimming left V 4 bases short and J 4 bases short, with 20 bases between. This CDR3 region has 16 residues. Germline CDR1 and CDR2: GTSNPN and SVGIG (reference sequence). Points on this clone: Antigen: not known.

This chain uses TRBV30 with TRBJ2-1; TRBD2 is a possible D gene (6 bases). The sample consisted of PBMCs. The TCR was taken from a young man in good health and CMV-seronegative. The DNA of the CDR3 is TGTGCCTGGATGATACCCCCTAGCGAGCGGTACAATGAGCAGTTCTTC. Its translation: CAWMIPPSERYNEQFF.